These 29 T cell receptor beta chains originate from one sample sequenced in a study of T cell repertoires in cytomegalovirus infection. TCRdb analysed the reads with MiXCR anew, one entry per CDR3 protein. The sample contains around 200,000 distinct CDR3 sequences, approximately 18% of which appear only once. The sequenced sample consisted of CD8+ T cells from PBMCs. The receptors come from a human donor in good health (CMV status not recorded). Some clones in this sample may be carry-over from other donors' samples.

The chain uses TRBV28 and TRBJ2-3, with 13 bases that match TRBD2. J gave up 0 bases and V 2 bases, and 17 bases lay outside the gene matches. Germline CDR1 and CDR2: MDHEN and SYDVKM. The CDR3 consists of 22 residues. CDR3 DNA: TGTGCCAGCAGTTTAGGGGTTGGACTAGCGGGGGACCAAATCCGAAGCACAGATACGCAGTATTTT. Protein: CASSLGVGLAGDQIRSTDTQYF.

This chain connects TRBV29-1 to TRBJ1-1; D is undetermined. Germline lookup yields CDR1 SQVTM and CDR2 ANQGSEA. The CDR3 is made up of 13 amino acids. Trimming removed 5 bases from V and 4 bases from J, with 14 bases in between. CDR3 loop: CSVLSSLTTEAFF. CDR3 in DNA: TGCAGCGTTCTGTCGTCATTGACCACTGAAGCTTTCTTT.

The chain has TRBV6-6 and TRBJ2-7; D tentatively reads TRBD1 or TRBD2 (5 bases each). Trimming cost V 1 base and J 1 base, with 11 bases left between them. Germline CDR1 MNHNY, CDR2 SVGAGI (reference sequence). The CDR3 consists of 15 residues. CDR3 bases: TGTGCCAGCAGTTACTACTCAGGGAGTTCCTACGAGCAGTACTTC. This encodes CASSYYSGSSYEQYF.

The V gene is TRBV7-6, the J gene TRBJ2-2, with 9 bases lining up with TRBD1. The CDR3 length is 15 residues. CDR1 and CDR2 from the germline V gene are SGHVS and FNYEAQ. Losses at the gene ends were 5 bases for V and 5 bases for J; bases not matched to a gene: 6. This CDR3 is CASSLRDRVTGELFF. CDR3 DNA: TGTGCCAGCAGCCTCCGGGACAGGGTTACCGGGGAGCTGTTTTTT. The whole variable domain, filled in from reference TRBV7-6 and TRBJ2-2, reads GAGVSQSPRYKVTKRGQDVALRCDPISGHVSLYWYRQALGQGPEFLTYFNYEAQQDKSGLPNDRFSAERPEGSISTLTIQRTEQRDSAMYRCASSLRDRVTGELFFGEGSRLTVL.

This clonotype was observed a handful of times. The chain uses TRBV20-1 and TRBJ2-3, with D maybe TRBD2 (6 bases). Germline CDR1 DFQATT, CDR2 SNEGSKA (reference sequence). Trimming took off 0 bases at V and 1 base at J, with 17 bases between the two ends. The CDR3 is 17 amino acids. The CDR3 is CSARDKDGGGRTDTQYF. In DNA form, the CDR3 reads TGCAGTGCTAGAGATAAAGACGGGGGTGGACGCACAGATACGCAGTATTTT.

This clonotype was seen once. The rearrangement uses TRBV29-1 and TRBJ2-1; 7 bases fit TRBD1. CDR1 is SQVTM and CDR2 is ANQGSEA in the germline V gene. V gave up 1 base and J gave up 6 bases; unmatched junction bases: 6. The CDR3 consists of 14 residues. The CDR3 region is CSVEVEAGGNEQFF. The CDR3 region has the DNA TGCAGCGTTGAAGTAGAGGCAGGGGGCAATGAGCAGTTCTTC.

Only a few counts were recorded for this clonotype. The rearrangement joins TRBV12-3 or TRBV12-4 to TRBJ1-4, with D uncertain. Trimming took off 6 bases at V and 0 bases at J, with 11 bases between the two ends. This CDR3 comprises 15 residues. CDR3: CASRPQETTNEKLFF. The CDR3 nucleotides read TGTGCCAGCAGGCCTCAGGAGACAACTAATGAAAAACTGTTTTTT.

The V call is TRBV11-2, the J call TRBJ2-1; weak D call: TRBD2 (5 bases). CDR3 length: 16 residues. Trimming took off 0 bases at V and 3 bases at J, with 12 bases between the two ends. Germline V gene sequence: CDR1 SGHAT, CDR2 FQNNGV. DNA for the CDR3: TGTGCCAGCAGCTTAGATGGGGAGCCGTACTACAATGAGCAGTTCTTC. Its translation is CASSLDGEPYYNEQFF.

This clonotype was seen a handful of times. This rearrangement joins TRBV7-2 to TRBJ2-1; D gene ambiguous. The ends were cut back, 4 bases at V and 3 bases at J, with 13 bases in the middle. The CDR3 is 15 residues long. Germline V CDR1 and CDR2: SGHTA, FQGNSA. The DNA for the CDR3 is TGTGCCAGCAGCTACCGATCCTCCCGCTACAATGAGCAGTTCTTC. Translation gives CASSYRSSRYNEQFF.

This clonotype was detected a few times. The chain combines TRBV6-6 with TRBJ2-2, with 7 positions matching TRBD1. Germline V gives CDR1 MNHNY, CDR2 SVGAGI (reference sequence). This CDR3 spans 16 amino acids. V lost 7 bases to trimming and J lost 4 bases; unmatched junction nucleotides: 12. The CDR3 here is CASTLRGQGSTGELFF. CDR3 nucleotide sequence: TGTGCCAGCACCCTTAGGGGGCAGGGGAGCACCGGGGAGCTGTTTTTT.

The chain uses TRBV20-1 and TRBJ1-1; D is perhaps TRBD1 (5 bases). The V gene lost 1 base and the J gene lost 6 bases, with 15 bases spanning the gap. The CDR3 length is 14 residues. Germline CDR1 is DFQATT and CDR2 is SNEGSKA (reference sequence). The DNA for the CDR3 is TGCAGTGCTAGAGTCACGGGTCAGGGACCTGAAGCTTTCTTT. This codes for CSARVTGQGPEAFF.

This clonotype turned up a few times. The chain couples TRBV29-1 to TRBJ1-1; no reliable D call. The CDR3 has 13 amino acids. CDR1 and CDR2 (germline): SQVTM, ANQGSEA. V shed 6 bases and J shed 0 bases, with 11 bases lying between them. The CDR3 region has the DNA TGCAGCGTGATCAGCCTAATGAACACTGAAGCTTTCTTT. This gives the protein CSVISLMNTEAFF.

V and J are TRBV7-4 and TRBJ1-5; no definite D call. The CDR3 covers 18 residues. Germline V gene data show CDR1 as SGHVT and CDR2 as SQSDAQ. V shed 1 base and J shed 0 bases, with 16 bases lying between them. CDR3 sequence: CASSLGGDPRNSNQPQHF. The CDR3 DNA sequence: TGTGCCAGCAGCTTAGGGGGTGACCCTAGAAATAGCAATCAGCCCCAGCATTTT.

Only a few counts were recorded for this clonotype. This chain connects TRBV12-3 or TRBV12-4 to TRBJ2-5, with 11 bases that match TRBD2. Germline trimming cut 5 bases from V and 0 bases from J; bases unmatched to any gene: 8. This CDR3 contains 17 residues. DNA of the CDR3: TGTGCCAGCAGTCCACCCAGACTAGCGGGAAACCAAGAGACCCAGTACTTC. Residues: CASSPPRLAGNQETQYF.

The genes are TRBV12-3 or TRBV12-4 and TRBJ1-5; D call uncertain. CDR3 length: 14 residues. The ends were cut back, 2 bases at V and 5 bases at J, with 10 bases in the middle. CDR3 region: CASSLPGGYQPQHF. Here the CDR3 DNA reads TGTGCCAGCAGTTTACCCGGAGGGTATCAGCCCCAGCATTTT.

This clonotype was seen a few times. As DNA, the CDR3 is TGTGCCAGCAGCCAAGGATGGGGGATTACTAAATCCTACGAGCAGTACTTC. This sequence encodes CASSQGWGITKSYEQYF. V is TRBV14 and J is TRBJ2-7; D is perhaps TRBD1 or TRBD2 (5 bases each). Germline V CDR1 and CDR2: SGHDN, FVKESK. The CDR3 totals 17 residues. The V and J ends lost 1 base and 1 base respectively, with 17 bases between them.

The chain is built from TRBV12-3 or TRBV12-4 and TRBJ2-4; D is unclear. There are 15 residues in the CDR3. V lost 5 bases and J lost 0, with 11 bases in between. CDR3 sequence: CASSAFSGAKNIQYF. CDR3 nucleotide sequence: TGTGCCAGCAGTGCTTTCAGTGGAGCCAAAAACATTCAGTACTTC.

The chain is built from TRBV11-2 and TRBJ2-5, with TRBD2 matching 7 bases. Germline CDR1 is SGHAT and CDR2 is FQNNGV. CDR3 length: 15 residues. J was trimmed by 4 bases and V by 1 base; bases with no gene match: 6. The DNA for the CDR3 is TGTGCCAGCAGCTTAGGAACACTAGCGCCAGAGACCCAGTACTTC. It encodes CASSLGTLAPETQYF.

The gene calls are TRBV20-1 and TRBJ1-1; no reliable D call. Trimming cost V 0 bases and J 3 bases, with 14 bases left between them. This CDR3 region has 15 residues. Germline CDR1 and CDR2: DFQATT and SNEGSKA (reference sequence). The CDR3 reads CSARDVWDEDTEAFF. For the CDR3, the DNA is TGCAGTGCTAGAGATGTTTGGGATGAAGACACTGAAGCTTTCTTT.

Here the CDR3 reads CASRGVRQGAGTGELFF. DNA of the CDR3: TGTGCCAGCAGAGGGGTACGACAGGGGGCTGGCACCGGGGAGCTGTTTTTT. This chain uses TRBV6-2 or TRBV6-3 with TRBJ2-2; 10 bases map to TRBD1. The CDR3 loop spans 17 amino acids. Germline CDR1 and CDR2: MNHEY and SVGEGT. Trimming removed 6 bases from V and 4 bases from J; junction bases left unmatched: 11.

The chain links TRBV7-6 to TRBJ1-4, with a possible D match to TRBD1 (5 bases). Germline CDR1 SGHVS, CDR2 FNYEAQ. The CDR3 is made up of 16 amino acids. V lost 2 bases, J lost 3 bases, and 13 bases lay in between. CDR3 sequence reads: CASSLSGLAANEKLFF. The CDR3 coding sequence is TGTGCCAGCAGCTTATCGGGACTGGCGGCTAATGAAAAACTGTTTTTT.

V usage is TRBV7-9 and J usage is TRBJ2-5; the match to TRBD1 covers 7 bases. The V gene's germline CDR1 is SEHNR and CDR2 FQNEAQ (reference sequence). Trimming took 5 bases from V and 1 from J; bases not matched to a gene: 7. This CDR3 is 15 amino acids long. In nucleotides, the CDR3 is TGTGCCAGCAGCCCACTTTGGGACAGCCAAGAGACCCAGTACTTC. Its translation: CASSPLWDSQETQYF.

The rearrangement links TRBV29-1 to TRBJ2-7, with D hard to call. CDR1 is SQVTM, CDR2 ANQGSEA, per germline. V shed 4 bases and J shed 5 bases, with 9 bases lying between them. CDR3 size: 11 residues. The CDR3 DNA is TGCAGCGTTGTCGAAATGCACGAGCAGTACTTC. It yields the protein CSVVEMHEQYF.

The gene calls are TRBV14 and TRBJ2-3; 7 positions match TRBD2. This CDR3 has 15 amino acids. V shed 4 bases and J 4 bases; nucleotides not matched to a gene: 8. Germline V gene lookup returns CDR1 SGHDN and CDR2 FVKESK. The CDR3 here is CASSRGGGGADTQYF. The CDR3 region has the DNA TGTGCCAGCAGCCGTGGAGGCGGGGGTGCAGATACGCAGTATTTT.

The gene calls are TRBV7-2 and TRBJ2-3; a possible D gene is TRBD2 (6 bases). Trimming took off 1 base at V and 6 bases at J, with 14 bases between the two ends. Germline V gene sequence: CDR1 SGHTA, CDR2 FQGNSA. The CDR3 is made up of 15 amino acids. The chain's CDR3 is CASSLGGGDGDTQYF. The CDR3, as DNA: TGTGCCAGCAGCTTAGGTGGCGGGGACGGCGATACGCAGTATTTT.

This clonotype was seen only a few times. This rearrangement joins TRBV2 to TRBJ1-2, with D unclear. Germline CDR1 reads SNHLY; CDR2 reads FYNNEI. CDR3 length: 11 amino acids. V lost 3 bases, J lost 7 bases, and 6 bases lay in between. CDR3 region: CASSDWGGYTF. DNA for the CDR3: TGTGCCAGCAGTGACTGGGGTGGCTACACCTTC.

The chain has TRBV27 and TRBJ2-1, with 9 bases fitting TRBD2. Germline V gives CDR1 MNHEY, CDR2 SMNVEV (reference sequence). CDR3 length: 18 residues. Trimming at V came to 6 bases and at J to 4 bases, leaving 16 bases not matched to a gene. CDR3 loop: CASRGLGLESGGYNEQFF. The CDR3 nucleotides read TGTGCCAGCAGGGGACTGGGGTTAGAAAGCGGGGGGTACAATGAGCAGTTCTTC.

This clonotype was recorded a few times. V usage is TRBV10-3 and J usage is TRBJ2-1; 10 positions match TRBD1. J lost 3 bases, V lost 6 bases, and 8 bases had no gene match. Germline V gene data show CDR1 as ENHRY and CDR2 as SYGVKD. The CDR3 contains 16 residues. The CDR3 nucleotides read TGTGCCATCAGGGCCGGGACAGGGGATGACTACAATGAGCAGTTCTTC. Its translation: CAIRAGTGDDYNEQFF.

The gene calls are TRBV7-6 and TRBJ2-1, with 8 nucleotides matching TRBD1. Losses at the gene ends were 1 base for V and 1 base for J; bases not matched to a gene: 9. The germline CDR1 and CDR2 sequences are SGHVS and FNYEAQ. There are 18 residues in the CDR3. Here the CDR3 reads CASSLEAGGPPSYNEQFF. For the CDR3, the DNA is TGTGCCAGCAGCTTAGAGGCAGGGGGCCCACCATCCTACAATGAGCAGTTCTTC.